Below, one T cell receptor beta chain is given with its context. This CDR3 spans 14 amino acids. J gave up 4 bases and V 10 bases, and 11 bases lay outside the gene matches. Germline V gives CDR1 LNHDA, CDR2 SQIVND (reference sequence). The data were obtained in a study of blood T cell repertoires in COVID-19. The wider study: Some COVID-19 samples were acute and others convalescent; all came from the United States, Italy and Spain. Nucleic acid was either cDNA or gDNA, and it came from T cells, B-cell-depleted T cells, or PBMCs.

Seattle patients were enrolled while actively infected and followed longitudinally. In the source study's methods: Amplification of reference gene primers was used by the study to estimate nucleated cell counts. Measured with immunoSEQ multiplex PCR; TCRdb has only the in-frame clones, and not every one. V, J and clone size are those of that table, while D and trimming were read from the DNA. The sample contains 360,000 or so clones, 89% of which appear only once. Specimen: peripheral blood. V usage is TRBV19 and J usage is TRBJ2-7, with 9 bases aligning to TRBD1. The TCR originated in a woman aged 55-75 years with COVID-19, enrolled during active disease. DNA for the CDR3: TGTGCCACCCGATCCGGGACAGGGAAATACGAGCAGTACTTC. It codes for CATRSGTGKYEQYF.